These 31 T cell receptor beta chains were all obtained from the same sample, sequenced in a study of cytotoxic CD8 clonotypes in ibrutinib-treated CLL. Generated by immunoSEQ multiplex PCR, the TCRdb table keeps only in-frame clones and is missing some. The table has fewer than 200,000 clones, 84% seen once. The sample here was PBMCs, taken after 24 months of ibrutinib treatment. These receptors all come from a human donor with chronic lymphocytic leukemia.

The rearrangement uses TRBV2 and TRBJ1-3; no clear D. CDR3 length: 14 amino acids. The ends were cut back, 5 bases at V and 4 bases at J, with 12 bases in the middle. Germline-derived CDR1 and CDR2 are SNHLY and FYNNEI. CDR3 sequence: CASSLLKQGNTIYF. DNA for the CDR3: TGTGCCAGCAGTCTTCTGAAACAGGGAAACACCATATATTTT.

This chain joins TRBV29-1 and TRBJ1-2, with D unclear. V was shortened by 0 bases and J by 5 bases, with 7 bases between the two germline ends. The CDR3 sequence is 12 residues long. Germline lookup yields CDR1 SQVTM and CDR2 ANQGSEA. This chain's CDR3 is CSVEDGGYGYTF. The CDR3 DNA is TGCAGCGTTGAAGATGGCGGGTATGGCTACACCTTC.

This clone was counted between two and nine times. This rearrangement joins TRBV6-6 to TRBJ1-2; D gene unclear. Germline CDR1 and CDR2: MNHNY and SVGAGI (reference sequence). The CDR3 is 13 amino acids. The V end was cut by 11 bases, the J end by 0 bases, with 13 bases between. CDR3 loop: CAGRATSNYGYTF. CDR3 coding DNA: TGTGCCGGTAGGGCAACCTCTAACTATGGCTACACCTTC.

This clone appeared a single time. The rearrangement joins TRBV25-1 to TRBJ2-7; D call uncertain. The CDR3 is 13 amino acids. Germline V CDR1 and CDR2: MGHDK, SYGVNS. V was trimmed by 3 bases and J by 2 bases, leaving 8 bases between them. The CDR3 DNA reads as TGTGCCAGCAGTGAGTCCGGCACCTACGAGCAGTACTTC. Translating gives CASSESGTYEQYF.

The rearrangement links TRBV2 to TRBJ1-2; 7 nucleotides align to TRBD1. Germline CDR1 reads SNHLY; CDR2 reads FYNNEI. This CDR3 is 13 amino acids long. Trimming removed 6 bases from V and 4 bases from J; junction bases left unmatched: 5. CDR3 in DNA: TGTGCCAGCAGGGGGGACAGTGGCTATGGCTACACCTTC. Translating it yields CASRGDSGYGYTF.

The genes are TRBV30 and TRBJ2-2; TRBD2 agrees at 9 bases. CDR3 length: 16 residues. Per germline, CDR1 GTSNPN and CDR2 SVGIG (reference sequence). With V trimmed by 1 base and J by 7 bases, 10 bases remained unmatched. The CDR3 loop reads CAWSGGGRAAVGELFF. The CDR3 DNA follows: TGTGCCTGGAGTGGAGGCGGGAGGGCCGCGGTCGGGGAGCTGTTTTTT.

This chain links TRBV6-6 with TRBJ2-5, with 7 positions matching TRBD1. This CDR3 spans 13 amino acids. Germline V gene sequence: CDR1 MNHNY, CDR2 SVGAGI (reference sequence). V shed 6 bases and J 3 bases; nucleotides not matched to a gene: 4. CDR3 sequence (DNA): TGTGCCAGCAGAAAGACAGGGAAAGAGACCCAGTACTTC. The encoded protein is CASRKTGKETQYF.

V and J are TRBV5-4 and TRBJ2-4, with D maybe TRBD2 (5 bases). Trimming removed 9 bases at V and 0 bases at J, with 7 bases between. CDR1 and CDR2 (germline): SGHNT, YYREEE (reference sequence). This CDR3 is 12 amino acids long. The CDR3, as DNA: TGTGCCATGGGAGCAGCCAAAAACATTCAGTACTTC. Translating it yields CAMGAAKNIQYF.

A single count supports this clone. The chain has TRBV6-1 and TRBJ2-4; tentatively, D is TRBD1 (6 bases). V dropped 0 bases and J dropped 1 base, with 7 bases sitting between them. CDR1 is MNHNS, CDR2 SASEGT, per germline. The CDR3 runs to 15 residues. The CDR3 coding sequence is TGTGCCAGCAGTGAAGCGGGGGCGGCCAAAAACATTCAGTACTTC. Protein product: CASSEAGAAKNIQYF.

This sequence joins TRBV2 and TRBJ1-5; tentatively, D is TRBD1 (5 bases). The CDR3 loop spans 14 amino acids. V was shortened by 8 bases and J by 4 bases, with 15 bases between the two germline ends. Per germline, CDR1 SNHLY and CDR2 FYNNEI. DNA for the CDR3: TGTGCCAGCGGGAATGGGGGGTCTAATCAGCCCCAGCATTTT. This gives the protein CASGNGGSNQPQHF.

This clone was detected a few times. The chain carries TRBV5-6 and TRBJ1-5; D unclear. Germline V gene sequence: CDR1 SGHDT, CDR2 YYEEEE. The CDR3 is 15 residues long. Between the trimmed V and J ends, which lost 0 bases and 0 bases, there was a span of 7 bases. The DNA for the CDR3 is TGTGCCAGCAGCTTGGAAGGTTATAGCAATCAGCCCCAGCATTTT. Translating gives CASSLEGYSNQPQHF.

This clone was counted only a few times. V is TRBV18 and J is TRBJ2-7; TRBD2 agrees at 11 bases. Germline values: CDR1 KGHSH, CDR2 LQKENI. The CDR3 is made up of 15 amino acids. Trimming took 3 bases from V and 3 from J; bases not matched to a gene: 4. The CDR3 DNA reads TGTGCCAGCTCACCTAGCGGGGGGGAGGACTACGAGCAGTACTTC. It translates to CASSPSGGEDYEQYF.

The chain has TRBV6-5 and TRBJ2-5, with 9 bases identical to TRBD1. This CDR3 comprises 14 residues. V shed 5 bases and J 5 bases; nucleotides not matched to a gene: 6. Germline V gene sequence: CDR1 MNHEY, CDR2 SVGAGI. This CDR3 reads CASSRSGTGETQYF. CDR3 bases: TGTGCCAGCAGTCGTTCCGGGACAGGGGAGACCCAGTACTTC.

The chain joins TRBV19 to TRBJ1-5; D might be TRBD1 (5 bases). This CDR3 is 17 amino acids long. From germline, CDR1 is LNHDA and CDR2 SQIVND (reference sequence). V gave up 4 bases and J gave up 0 bases, with 16 bases separating them. CDR3 coding DNA: TGTGCCAGTAGTAGAAGACAGACCCCTTATAGCAATCAGCCCCAGCATTTT. Encoded protein: CASSRRQTPYSNQPQHF.

This chain connects TRBV4-2 to TRBJ1-2; D is unclear. The CDR3 is made up of 10 amino acids. Per the germline V gene, CDR1 is LGHNA and CDR2 is YNFKEQ. Deletions cut 3 bases from V and 13 bases from J, with 9 bases between. CDR3 bases: TGTGCCAGCAGCCAGGGGAGCTTCACCTTC. As protein: CASSQGSFTF.

The J gene is TRBJ1-6, the V gene TRBV5-1; D possibly corresponds to TRBD1 (5 bases). The CDR3 spans 15 residues. Germline loops: CDR1 SGHRS, CDR2 YFSETQ. V lost 0 bases to trimming and J lost 3 bases, with 7 bases between them. CDR3 region: CASSLGGLYNSPLHF. CDR3 coding DNA: TGCGCCAGCAGCTTGGGGGGACTCTATAATTCACCCCTCCACTTT.

The chain links TRBV27 to TRBJ1-1; D is undetermined. The germline V gene has CDR1 MNHEY and CDR2 SMNVEV (reference sequence). The CDR3 has 15 residues. Trimming took off 2 bases at V and 1 base at J, with 11 bases between the two ends. This chain's CDR3 is CASSLDRRGNTEAFF. The CDR3 bases are TGTGCCAGCAGTTTAGATCGGCGTGGGAACACTGAAGCTTTCTTT.

The rearrangement uses TRBV29-1 and TRBJ2-1; the D call may be TRBD1 or TRBD2 (5 bases each). Trimming took 1 base from V and 8 from J, leaving 12 bases between them. CDR3 length equals 13 residues. Germline CDR1 and CDR2: SQVTM and ANQGSEA. The CDR3 DNA follows: TGCAGCGTTGAAGGGGGGAGCGTCGATGAGCAGTTCTTC. This translates into CSVEGGSVDEQFF.

This chain links TRBV7-2 with TRBJ1-5; 9 positions match TRBD1. V lost 5 bases, J lost 0 bases, and 2 bases stayed unmatched. The length of the CDR3 is 15 residues. Germline V CDR1 and CDR2: SGHTA, FQGNSA. DNA of the CDR3: TGTGCCAGCAGCGGACAGGGGAATAGCAATCAGCCCCAGCATTTT. Translating gives CASSGQGNSNQPQHF.

The chain recombines TRBV19 with TRBJ1-1, with TRBD1 as a possible D gene (6 bases). The V gene's germline CDR1 is LNHDA and CDR2 SQIVND (reference sequence). The length of the CDR3 is 16 residues. V was trimmed by 7 bases and J by 0 bases, leaving 18 bases between them. CDR3 bases: TGTGCCAGTACCCCGGGGGCCAATATTATGAACACTGAAGCTTTCTTT. This gives the protein CASTPGANIMNTEAFF.

The V and J genes are TRBV2 and TRBJ2-7, with unresolved D. Germline CDR1 is SNHLY and CDR2 is FYNNEI. V was pared by 8 bases and J by 0 bases, with 11 bases between. The CDR3 loop spans 13 amino acids. This chain's CDR3 is CASRDWSSYEQYF. The CDR3 DNA sequence: TGTGCCAGCCGAGACTGGAGCTCCTACGAGCAGTACTTC.

This clone has a handful of counts. This chain connects TRBV4-1 to TRBJ2-5; 11 bases map to TRBD2. The CDR3 sequence is 15 residues long. The germline gives CDR1 MGHRA, CDR2 YSYEKL. V was clipped by 3 bases and J by 10 bases; unmatched bases: 10. The CDR3 region has the DNA TGCGCCAGCAGCCAGACGGGACTAGCGGACCCCATCCAGTACTTC. The encoded protein is CASSQTGLADPIQYF.

The chain uses TRBV15 and TRBJ2-2; 7 bases agree with TRBD1. This CDR3 is 16 amino acids long. CDR1 is LNHNV, CDR2 YYDKDF, per germline (reference sequence). V dropped 3 bases and J dropped 2; count of bases not matched to a gene: 6. CDR3 residues: CATSRGRGPNTGELFF. CDR3 coding DNA: TGTGCCACCAGCAGGGGTAGGGGGCCTAACACCGGGGAGCTGTTTTTT.

Many counts were recorded for this clone. This sequence joins TRBV20-1 and TRBJ2-1; no definite D call. The V gene's germline CDR1 is DFQATT and CDR2 SNEGSKA (reference sequence). Trimming took off 7 bases at V and 3 bases at J, with 7 bases between the two ends. The CDR3 spans 11 residues. This CDR3 is CSVTDYNEQFF. CDR3 DNA sequence: TGCAGTGTCACCGACTACAATGAGCAGTTCTTC.

This clone was counted only a few times. The chain is built from TRBV7-9 and TRBJ2-6, with D hard to call. CDR1 is SEHNR and CDR2 is FQNEAQ in the germline V gene (reference sequence). The germline V and J ends were trimmed by 0 bases and 2 bases, with 8 bases remaining between them. The CDR3 is made up of 16 amino acids. The CDR3 here is CASSLAQGTGANVLTF. CDR3 in DNA: TGTGCCAGCAGCTTAGCGCAAGGAACTGGGGCCAACGTCCTGACTTTC.

The chain joins TRBV9 to TRBJ1-2; tentatively, D is TRBD1 (5 bases). From germline, CDR1 is SGDLS and CDR2 YYNGEE. The CDR3 sequence is 15 residues long. Trimming pared 3 bases from V and 3 bases from J, leaving 15 bases between. The CDR3 sequence is CASSAPGLSYYGYTF. CDR3 coding DNA: TGTGCCAGCAGCGCACCGGGACTCTCATACTATGGCTACACCTTC.

The chain combines TRBV10-1 with TRBJ1-2; D not certain. The V end was cut by 10 bases, the J end by 4 bases, with 7 bases between. The CDR3 sequence is 10 residues long. Germline CDR1 and CDR2: WNHNN and SYGVQD (reference sequence). In DNA, the CDR3 is TGCGCCAACCTAGGCTATGGCTACACCTTC. Encoded protein: CANLGYGYTF.

The CDR3 region is CASSLGGRASNEAFF. The CDR3 DNA reads as TGTGCCAGCAGCTTAGGAGGTCGGGCCTCTAATGAAGCTTTCTTT. J is TRBJ1-1 and V is TRBV7-2; D uncertain. The CDR3 consists of 15 residues. The V and J ends lost 1 base and 7 bases respectively, with 16 bases between them. Germline-derived CDR1 and CDR2 are SGHTA and FQGNSA.

This chain connects TRBV5-1 to TRBJ2-2; D remains ambiguous. The CDR3 contains 13 residues. The V end lost 5 bases, the J end lost 6 bases, and 11 bases lay between the germline ends. CDR1 is SGHRS and CDR2 is YFSETQ in the germline V gene. CDR3 loop: CASRSGVSGELFF. The CDR3, as DNA: TGCGCCAGCAGGTCAGGAGTGTCCGGGGAGCTGTTTTTT.

This chain links TRBV4-1 with TRBJ2-1; D uncertain. Trimming shortened V by 1 base and J by 4 bases, and 14 bases separated the two germline ends. This CDR3 region has 16 residues. Germline V gene sequence: CDR1 MGHRA, CDR2 YSYEKL. The CDR3 coding sequence is TGCGCCAGCAGCCAAGTACCACTCCCCGCTTACAATGAGCAGTTCTTC. It codes for CASSQVPLPAYNEQFF.

The chain recombines TRBV28 with TRBJ2-7; 9 bases are shared with TRBD1. The V gene end was trimmed by 5 bases and the J gene end by 3 bases; junction bases not matched to a gene: 5. The CDR3 loop spans 14 amino acids. Germline V gene data show CDR1 as MDHEN and CDR2 as SYDVKM. The CDR3: CASSGTGTGYEQYF. The CDR3 coding sequence is TGTGCCAGCAGTGGGACAGGGACTGGCTACGAGCAGTACTTC.